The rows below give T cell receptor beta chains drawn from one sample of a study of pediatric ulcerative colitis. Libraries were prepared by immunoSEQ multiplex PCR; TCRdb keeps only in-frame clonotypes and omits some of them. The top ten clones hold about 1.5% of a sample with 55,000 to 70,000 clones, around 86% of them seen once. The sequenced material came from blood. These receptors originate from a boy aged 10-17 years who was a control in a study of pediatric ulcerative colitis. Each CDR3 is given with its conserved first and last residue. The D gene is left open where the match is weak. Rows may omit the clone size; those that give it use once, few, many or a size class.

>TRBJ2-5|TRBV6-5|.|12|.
TGTGCCAGCAGTGGGGGCAAGGAGACCCAGTACTTC
CASSGGKETQYF
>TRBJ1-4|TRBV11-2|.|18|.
TGTGCCAGCAGCTTCCGGGGCGGAGGGGTGACAACTAATGAAAAACTGTTTTTT
CASSFRGGGVTTNEKLFF
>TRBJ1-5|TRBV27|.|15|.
TGTGCCAGCAGTTTTGTCTCCGGGGGCAATCAGCCCCAGCATTTT
CASSFVSGGNQPQHF
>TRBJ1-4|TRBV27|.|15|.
TGTGCCAGCAGTTTGCAGGGACACATCAATGAAAAACTGTTTTTT
CASSLQGHINEKLFF
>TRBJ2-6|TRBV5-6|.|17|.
TGTGCCAGCAGCTTGCCCCTGCCGGTAGCTGGGGCCAACGTCCTGACTTTC
CASSLPLPVAGANVLTF
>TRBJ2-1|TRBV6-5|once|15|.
TGTGCCAGCAGTTACTCGACCGGGGCCCACAATGAGCAGTTCTTC
CASSYSTGAHNEQFF
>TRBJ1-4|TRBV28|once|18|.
TGTGCCAGCAGTACAACATTGGGACTTTCCCCCGGGGTTGAAAAACTGTTTTTT
CASSTTLGLSPGVEKLFF
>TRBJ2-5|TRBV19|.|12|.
TGTGCCAGTAGTATCCAGCAAGGGACCCAGTACTTC
CASSIQQGTQYF
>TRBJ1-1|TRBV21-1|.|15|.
TGTGCCAGCAGCCTCTTGGAGGGGGCTAGAACTGAAGCTTTCTTT
CASSLLEGARTEAFF
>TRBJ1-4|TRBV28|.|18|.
TGTGCCAGCCTTCACGGCGCCAGGGCGGGGGACCGGCGGGAAAAACTGTTTTTT
CASLHGARAGDRREKLFF
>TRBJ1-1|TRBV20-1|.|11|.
TGCAGTGCTAGCAGGGACACTGAAGCTTTCTTT
CSASRDTEAFF
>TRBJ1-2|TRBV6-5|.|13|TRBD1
TGTGCCAGCAGTCGGGACAGGGCCTATGGCTACACCTTC
CASSRDRAYGYTF
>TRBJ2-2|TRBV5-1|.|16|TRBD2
TGCGCCAGCAGCTTGCTTAGCGGGAAAAACACCGGGGAGCTGTTTTTT
CASSLLSGKNTGELFF
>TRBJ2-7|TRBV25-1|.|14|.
TGTGCCAGCAGTGAAAAGGAGGGGGCCTACGAGCAGTACTTC
CASSEKEGAYEQYF
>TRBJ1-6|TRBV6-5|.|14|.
TGTGCCAGCTCGGACAGATGGTCTAGTTCACCCCTCCACTTT
CASSDRWSSSPLHF
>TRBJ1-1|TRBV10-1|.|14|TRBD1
TGCGCCAGCAGTGAGCCGGGACAGTGGACTGAAGCTTTCTTT
CASSEPGQWTEAFF
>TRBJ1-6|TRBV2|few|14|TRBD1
TGTGCCAGCAGCGGCGGACAGGAGAATTCACCCCTCCACTTT
CASSGGQENSPLHF
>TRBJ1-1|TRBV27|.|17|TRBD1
TGTGCCAGCAGTTCCCCCGGGACAGGGAGTGGAAACACTGAAGCTTTCTTT
CASSSPGTGSGNTEAFF
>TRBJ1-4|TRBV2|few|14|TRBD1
TGTGCCAGCAGTAAGGACAGGGTTTTGGAAAAACTGTTTTTT
CASSKDRVLEKLFF
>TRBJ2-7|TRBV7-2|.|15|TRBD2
TGTGCCAGCAGCTCTCTAGCGGGAGACTCCTACGAGCAGTACTTC
CASSSLAGDSYEQYF
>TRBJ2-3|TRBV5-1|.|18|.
TGCGCCAGCAGCTTGCCTGGAGAGTGGGGCAGGGTCACAGATACGCAGTATTTT
CASSLPGEWGRVTDTQYF
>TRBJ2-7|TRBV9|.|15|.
TGTGCCAGCAGCGTAGGGCCCCGTCATGGGAACGAGCAGTACTTC
CASSVGPRHGNEQYF
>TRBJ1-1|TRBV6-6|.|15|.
TGTGCCAGCAGTTACTCCGGGATGGGGAACACTGAAGCTTTCTTT
CASSYSGMGNTEAFF
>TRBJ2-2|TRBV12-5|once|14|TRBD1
TGTGCTAGTGGTTTTGGACAGGGGGCCGGGGAGCTGTTTTTT
CASGFGQGAGELFF
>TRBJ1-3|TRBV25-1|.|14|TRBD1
TGTGCCAGCCGGGACAGAGGGGCTGGAAACACCATATATTTT
CASRDRGAGNTIYF
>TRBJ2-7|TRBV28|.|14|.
TGTGCCAGCAGTCCCCCGGACAGGAGGGGCGAGCAGTACTTC
CASSPPDRRGEQYF
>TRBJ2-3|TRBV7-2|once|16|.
TGTGCCAGCAGCCCATGGACGAGGGGCGAGTCAGATACGCAGTATTTT
CASSPWTRGESDTQYF
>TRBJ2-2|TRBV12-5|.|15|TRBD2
TGTGCTAGTGGTTGGGAGACGGGAGGGCCCGGGGAGCTGTTTTTT
CASGWETGGPGELFF
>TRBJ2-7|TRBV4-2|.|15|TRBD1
TGTGCCAGCAGCCAAGTGACACAGGGGGTAGACGAGCAGTACTTC
CASSQVTQGVDEQYF
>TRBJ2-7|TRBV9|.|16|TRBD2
TGTGCCAGCGGCCCCCCACTAGCGGGAGGGAGGAACGGGCAGTACTTC
CASGPPLAGGRNGQYF
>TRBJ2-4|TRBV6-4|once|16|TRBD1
TGTGCCAGCACTCCTCCGGACAGGGTAGCCAAAAACATTCAGTACTTC
CASTPPDRVAKNIQYF
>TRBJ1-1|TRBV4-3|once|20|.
TGCGCCAGCAGCCCAGGTTGGCACGGGCGCGTTCTTAAAGGAAACACTGAAGCTTTCTTT
CASSPGWHGRVLKGNTEAFF
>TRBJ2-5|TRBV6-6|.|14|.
TGTGCCAGCAGTTCCACCCCGGAATCGGGCGGGCAGTACTTC
CASSSTPESGGQYF
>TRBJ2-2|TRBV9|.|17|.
TGTGCCAGCAGCGCGTTTGAGGGACAACGGAACACCGGGGAGCTGTTTTTT
CASSAFEGQRNTGELFF
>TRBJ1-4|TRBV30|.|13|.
TGTGCCTGGAGTGTACAGGGTTTCGAAAAACTGTTTTTT
CAWSVQGFEKLFF
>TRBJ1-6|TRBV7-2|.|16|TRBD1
TGTGCCAGCAGGCTGACAGGGGGCGCCTATAATTCACCCCTCCACTTT
CASRLTGGAYNSPLHF
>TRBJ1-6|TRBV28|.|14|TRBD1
TGTGCCAGCAGGACGACAGGGTGGGAGTCACCCCTCCACTTT
CASRTTGWESPLHF
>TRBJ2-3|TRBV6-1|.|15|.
TGTGCCAGCAGTGGGCCAGGGGAGGGCACAGATACGCAGTATTTT
CASSGPGEGTDTQYF
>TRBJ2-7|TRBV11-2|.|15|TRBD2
TGTGCCAGCAGCCCAGGGACTAGGAGCTCCTACGAGCAGTACTTC
CASSPGTRSSYEQYF
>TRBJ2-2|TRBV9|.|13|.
TGTGCCAGCAGCGTATGGGGGTCCGGGGAGCTGTTTTTT
CASSVWGSGELFF
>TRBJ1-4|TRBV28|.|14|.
TGTGCCAGCAGCCGACAGCGATACCTCGAAAAACTGTTTTTT
CASSRQRYLEKLFF
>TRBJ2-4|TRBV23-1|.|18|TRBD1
TGCGCCAGCAGTCAATCGGGCCCAGGGGGCTATGCCAAAAACATTCAGTACTTC
CASSQSGPGGYAKNIQYF
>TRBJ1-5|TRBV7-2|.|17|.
TGTGCCAGCAGCGCCCAATCCCCAGGGGATGGCAATCAGCCCCAGCATTTT
CASSAQSPGDGNQPQHF
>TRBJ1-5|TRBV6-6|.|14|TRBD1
TGTGCCAGCAGTTACAGGGACAGGGATCAGCCCCAGCATTTT
CASSYRDRDQPQHF
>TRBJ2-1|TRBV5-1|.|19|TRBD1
TGCGCCAGCAGCTTAATACCGACAGGGGAGCTCAGCTCCTACAATGAGCAGTTCTTC
CASSLIPTGELSSYNEQFF
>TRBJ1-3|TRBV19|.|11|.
TGTGCCAGCACAAACCGAAACACCATATATTTT
CASTNRNTIYF
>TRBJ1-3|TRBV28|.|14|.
TGTGCCAGCCATACTACAGGGACCGGAAACACCATATATTTT
CASHTTGTGNTIYF
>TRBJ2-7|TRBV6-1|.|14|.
TGTGCCAGCAGGGAGAGCAGGGGCCGGCACGAGCAGTACTTC
CASRESRGRHEQYF
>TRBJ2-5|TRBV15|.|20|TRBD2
TGTGCCACCAGCGTCGACACCGGACTAGCGGGAGTAGGTGGTTGGGAGACCCAGTACTTC
CATSVDTGLAGVGGWETQYF
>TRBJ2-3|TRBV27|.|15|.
TGTGCCAGCAGTTTTCGGGAGAGAGGTACAGATACGCAGTATTTT
CASSFRERGTDTQYF